This T cell receptor beta chain comes out of a study of Ad26.COV2.S vaccination and SARS-CoV-2 variants. Study as a whole: Into the muscle, Ad26.COV2.S was dosed once or twice, 56 days apart. General study results and limits: Reportedly, after vaccination the spike-specific CD8+ and CD4+ T cell responses displayed substantial breadth. Placebo recipients had lower spike-specific TCR breadth than vaccine recipients.

Treatment described: some 20 received Ad26.COV2.S at low or high dose, single or two shots; about 5 received placebo; per-sample allocation not given. Day 63 after the first vaccine or placebo injection was the time point for sampling. Germline V gene sequence: CDR1 ENHRY, CDR2 SYGVKD. Deletions cut 0 bases from V and 9 bases from J, with 15 bases between. The CDR3 runs to 16 residues. Concerning this clone itself: What it binds is not known.

Sequencing used immunoSEQ multiplex PCR; TCRdb keeps in-frame clones, though not all of them. Seen here are about 680,000 clones, more than 80% observed once, and the top ten hold 1.5%. Sequencing was performed on peripheral blood, taken in a trial of Ad26.COV2.S vaccine versus placebo. The TCR comes from a person aged 18-60 years who received the Ad26.COV2.S COVID-19 vaccine or a placebo. The chain joins TRBV10-3 to TRBJ1-6; a possible D gene is TRBD1 (5 bases). The CDR3 nucleotides read TGTGCCATCAGTGAGTCGGAGGGGAAAAGGGGTTCACCCCTCCACTTT. Protein: CAISESEGKRGSPLHF.